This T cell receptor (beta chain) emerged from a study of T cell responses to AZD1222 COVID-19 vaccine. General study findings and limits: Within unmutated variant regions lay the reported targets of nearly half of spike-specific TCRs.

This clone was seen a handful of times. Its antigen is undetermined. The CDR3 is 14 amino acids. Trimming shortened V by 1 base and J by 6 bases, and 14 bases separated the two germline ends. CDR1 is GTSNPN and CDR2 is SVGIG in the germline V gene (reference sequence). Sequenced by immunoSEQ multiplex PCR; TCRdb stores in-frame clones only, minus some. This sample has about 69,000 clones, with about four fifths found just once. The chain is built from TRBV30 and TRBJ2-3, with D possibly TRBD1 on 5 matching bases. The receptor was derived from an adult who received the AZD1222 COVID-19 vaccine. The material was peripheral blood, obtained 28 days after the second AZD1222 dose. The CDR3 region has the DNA TGTGCCTGGAGTGGAACGGTTGGGGCGGATACGCAGTATTTT. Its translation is CAWSGTVGADTQYF.